The entry that follows covers one T cell receptor (beta chain) sequence. Its antigen is undetermined. This table comes from immunoSEQ multiplex PCR, and its TCRdb copy is limited to in-frame clones, with some not included. Among about 49,000 clones listed, 81% were seen once. This specimen belongs to a study of OX40 agonist ivuxolimab in advanced cancers. Across the whole study: An agonistic anti-OX40 (CD134) antibody, ivuxolimab, was used to treat the patients. At 0.01 to 10 mg/kg, ivuxolimab was administered intravenously to patients every 2 weeks. General observations from the study: Expanded clones were, on average, more numerous in CD8+ T cells than in CD4+. Expansion of clones was among the lowest in partial responders at 0.1-3.0 mg/kg.

The sample was CD4+ or CD8+ T cells sorted from blood, taken in a trial of the OX40 agonist ivuxolimab. This receptor was taken from an adult with an advanced solid tumor such as melanoma, head and neck, liver or kidney cancer.

CDR3 sequence (DNA): TGTGCCAGCAGTTTATCGAACCATGAGAGGGGGTACGAGCAGTACTTC. Its protein is CASSLSNHERGYEQYF. The chain recombines TRBV27 with TRBJ2-7; tentative D call: TRBD1 (6 bases). CDR3 length equals 16 residues. V dropped 0 bases and J dropped 4 bases, with 16 bases sitting between them. The germline V gene encodes CDR1 MNHEY and CDR2 SMNVEV (reference sequence).